The rows below give T cell receptor beta chains drawn from one sample of a study of technical replicates of blood from a few donors. Using immunoSEQ multiplex PCR, the repertoire was profiled, and TCRdb retains in-frame clones only, with some absent. Of 45,000 to 60,000 clones in the sample, about 86% were seen once. Sequenced: PBMCs. Receptors originate from a human donor in good health. Some clones in this sample may be carry-over from other donors' samples. CDR3s include the opening cysteine and the closing phenylalanine or tryptophan. The order of the fields is CDR3 DNA, CDR3 protein, D gene, V gene, J gene, clone size. The D gene is left open where the match is weak. Expanded clones are given a class, and other clones once, few, many or no size at all.

CDR3nt: TGCGCCAGCAGCTCCCAAAAGGCGGGGGGCGGCAATGAGCAGTTCTTC
CDR3aa: CASSSQKAGGGNEQFF
d_gene: TRBD2
v_gene: TRBV5-1
j_gene: TRBJ2-1
abundance: NA

CDR3nt: TGCGCCAGCAGCCCCTCCGGGACAGGGGGTGTTCAGCCCCAGCATTTT
CDR3aa: CASSPSGTGGVQPQHF
d_gene: TRBD1
v_gene: TRBV4-3
j_gene: TRBJ1-5
abundance: NA

CDR3nt: TGTGCCAGCAGCTTAGGTCGGGGGATTAAGACCCAGTACTTC
CDR3aa: CASSLGRGIKTQYF
d_gene: NA
v_gene: TRBV7-9
j_gene: TRBJ2-5
abundance: NA

CDR3nt: TGTGCCAGCAGCGAGGGTATAGATACGCAGTATTTT
CDR3aa: CASSEGIDTQYF
d_gene: NA
v_gene: TRBV2
j_gene: TRBJ2-3
abundance: NA

CDR3nt: TGTGCCAGCGGCTGGGGCGGGGGTTACGCTGAAGCTTTCTTT
CDR3aa: CASGWGGGYAEAFF
d_gene: NA
v_gene: TRBV6-5
j_gene: TRBJ1-1
abundance: NA

CDR3nt: TGTGCCAGCAGTCGGACAGAGTCCCTTAATTCACCCCTCCACTTT
CDR3aa: CASSRTESLNSPLHF
d_gene: NA
v_gene: TRBV2
j_gene: TRBJ1-6
abundance: few

CDR3nt: TGTGCCAGCAGCCCAGACATCGGCGAGCAGTACTTC
CDR3aa: CASSPDIGEQYF
d_gene: NA
v_gene: TRBV7-9
j_gene: TRBJ2-7
abundance: NA

CDR3nt: TGTGCCAGCAGTTACGACAGCCCCTATGGCTACACCTTC
CDR3aa: CASSYDSPYGYTF
d_gene: NA
v_gene: TRBV6-6
j_gene: TRBJ1-2
abundance: NA

CDR3nt: TGCAGCGTTGGCGACAGGGGTAACTATGGCTACACCTTC
CDR3aa: CSVGDRGNYGYTF
d_gene: TRBD1
v_gene: TRBV29-1
j_gene: TRBJ1-2
abundance: NA

CDR3nt: TGCGCCAGCAGCCAGACGCGGACAGGGGGAAACACCGGGGAGCTGTTTTTT
CDR3aa: CASSQTRTGGNTGELFF
d_gene: TRBD1
v_gene: TRBV5-1
j_gene: TRBJ2-2
abundance: few

CDR3nt: TGTGCCTGGAGTTATGGACAGGGACTAGCGGGAGGGAACGAGCAGTACTTC
CDR3aa: CAWSYGQGLAGGNEQYF
d_gene: TRBD2
v_gene: TRBV30
j_gene: TRBJ2-7
abundance: NA

CDR3nt: TGTGCCAGCAGGGAACAGAGGGACAGGGGTGAAAAACTGTTTTTT
CDR3aa: CASREQRDRGEKLFF
d_gene: TRBD1
v_gene: TRBV7-9
j_gene: TRBJ1-4
abundance: NA

CDR3nt: TGTGCCAGCCGCCGGACAGGCAAAGAGACCCAGTACTTC
CDR3aa: CASRRTGKETQYF
d_gene: TRBD1
v_gene: TRBV6-5
j_gene: TRBJ2-5
abundance: NA

CDR3nt: TGCGCCAGCAGCCCTCTCGGACAGGGGCATCAGCCCCAGCATTTT
CDR3aa: CASSPLGQGHQPQHF
d_gene: TRBD1
v_gene: TRBV5-1
j_gene: TRBJ1-5
abundance: NA

CDR3nt: TGTGCCAGCAGCGTAGAGTCCCAGCGGGGGGACCTCACAGATACGCAGTATTTT
CDR3aa: CASSVESQRGDLTDTQYF
d_gene: TRBD2
v_gene: TRBV9
j_gene: TRBJ2-3
abundance: NA

CDR3nt: TGTGCCAGCAGCTTATGGGGCGGGATAACAGATACGCAGTATTTT
CDR3aa: CASSLWGGITDTQYF
d_gene: NA
v_gene: TRBV7-2
j_gene: TRBJ2-3
abundance: large

CDR3nt: TGTGCCAGCAGCTTAACAGGGTTCGGTGAAGCTTTCTTT
CDR3aa: CASSLTGFGEAFF
d_gene: NA
v_gene: TRBV7-9
j_gene: TRBJ1-1
abundance: few

CDR3nt: TGTGCCAGCAGCCAAGCGGTCCGAGAAAACATTCAGTACTTC
CDR3aa: CASSQAVRENIQYF
d_gene: NA
v_gene: TRBV4-2
j_gene: TRBJ2-4
abundance: few

CDR3nt: TGTGCCACTAGCGGGGATGTAGGGACCCAGTACTTC
CDR3aa: CATSGDVGTQYF
d_gene: TRBD2
v_gene: TRBV2
j_gene: TRBJ2-5
abundance: NA

CDR3nt: TGCGCCAGCAACCCGGGGGCTAGCGGGAGTTCGGGTGAGACCCAGTACTTC
CDR3aa: CASNPGASGSSGETQYF
d_gene: TRBD2
v_gene: TRBV5-1
j_gene: TRBJ2-5
abundance: few

CDR3nt: TGTGCCATCAGTGCTAATGAGAGAGATTCACCCCTCCACTTT
CDR3aa: CAISANERDSPLHF
d_gene: NA
v_gene: TRBV10-3
j_gene: TRBJ1-6
abundance: once

CDR3nt: TGTGCCAGCAGTGACTCAAGGGACAGGGGGAACACTGAAGCTTTCTTT
CDR3aa: CASSDSRDRGNTEAFF
d_gene: TRBD1
v_gene: TRBV6-4
j_gene: TRBJ1-1
abundance: NA

CDR3nt: TGTGCCAGCAGGCCCGGGGGGCAAGAGACCCAGTACTTC
CDR3aa: CASRPGGQETQYF
d_gene: TRBD2
v_gene: TRBV5-4
j_gene: TRBJ2-5
abundance: once

CDR3nt: TGTGCCAGCAGCACCTCCAGCGGGGGAATCGGGCAGTACTTC
CDR3aa: CASSTSSGGIGQYF
d_gene: TRBD2
v_gene: TRBV6-5
j_gene: TRBJ2-7
abundance: NA

CDR3nt: TGTGCCAGCAGTTACCGGGGGGGTGCCTACGAGCAGTACTTC
CDR3aa: CASSYRGGAYEQYF
d_gene: TRBD2
v_gene: TRBV6-5
j_gene: TRBJ2-7
abundance: NA

CDR3nt: TGTGCCAGCAGCTTAGGCGGTGACACTGAAGCTTTCTTT
CDR3aa: CASSLGGDTEAFF
d_gene: NA
v_gene: TRBV7-3
j_gene: TRBJ1-1
abundance: few